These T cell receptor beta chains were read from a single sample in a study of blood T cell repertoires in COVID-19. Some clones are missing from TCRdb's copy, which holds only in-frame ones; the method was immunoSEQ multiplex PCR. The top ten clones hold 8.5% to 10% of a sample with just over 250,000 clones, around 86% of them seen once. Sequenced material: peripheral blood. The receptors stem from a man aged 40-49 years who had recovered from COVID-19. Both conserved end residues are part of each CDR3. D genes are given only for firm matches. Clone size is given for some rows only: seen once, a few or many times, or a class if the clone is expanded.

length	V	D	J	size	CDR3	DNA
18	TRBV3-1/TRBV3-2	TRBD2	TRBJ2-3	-	CASSHPHRTSGSTDTQYF	TGTGCCAGCAGCCACCCTCACCGGACTAGCGGTAGCACAGATACGCAGTATTTT
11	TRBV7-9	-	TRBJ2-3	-	CASSQVGTQYF	TGTGCCAGCAGCCAGGTCGGTACGCAGTATTTT
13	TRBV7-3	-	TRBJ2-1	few	CASSVALGNEQFF	TGTGCCAGCAGCGTCGCCCTAGGTAATGAGCAGTTCTTC
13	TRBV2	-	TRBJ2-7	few	CASRRTSPYEQYF	TGTGCCAGCAGGCGGACATCCCCCTACGAGCAGTACTTC
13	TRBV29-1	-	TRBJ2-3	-	CSVESGITDTQYF	TGCAGCGTTGAGTCAGGGATAACAGATACGCAGTATTTT
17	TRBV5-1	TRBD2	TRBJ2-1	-	CASSSSGLAGKVHEQFF	TGCGCCAGCAGCTCTTCCGGACTAGCGGGAAAAGTCCATGAGCAGTTCTTC
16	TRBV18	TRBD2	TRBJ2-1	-	CASSPRLAGGPNEQFF	TGTGCCAGCTCACCACGACTAGCGGGAGGGCCGAATGAGCAGTTCTTC
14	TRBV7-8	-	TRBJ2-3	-	CASSLGGLRDTQYF	TGTGCCAGCAGCTTAGGGGGCCTTAGGGATACGCAGTATTTT
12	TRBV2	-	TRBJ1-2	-	CASMGGRSGYTF	TGTGCCAGCATGGGAGGGAGATCCGGCTACACCTTC
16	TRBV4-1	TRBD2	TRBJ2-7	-	CASSQNLAGVNYEQYF	TGCGCCAGCAGCCAAAACCTAGCGGGAGTGAACTACGAGCAGTACTTC
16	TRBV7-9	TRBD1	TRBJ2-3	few	CASSLGQGFFTDTQYF	TGTGCCAGCAGCTTAGGACAGGGGTTCTTCACAGATACGCAGTATTTT
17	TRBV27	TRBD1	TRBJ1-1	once	CASSFRLGTGLNTEAFF	TGTGCCAGCAGTTTCCGCCTCGGGACAGGCTTGAACACTGAAGCTTTCTTT
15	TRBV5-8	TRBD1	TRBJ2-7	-	CASSLAPDRLYEQYF	TGTGCCAGCAGCTTGGCCCCGGACAGGCTATACGAGCAGTACTTC
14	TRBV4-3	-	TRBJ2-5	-	CASSQWSRGETQYF	TGCGCCAGCAGCCAATGGAGCAGGGGAGAGACCCAGTACTTC
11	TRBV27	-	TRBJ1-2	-	CASSGRDGYTF	TGTGCCAGCAGTGGGAGAGATGGCTACACCTTC
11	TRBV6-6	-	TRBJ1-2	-	CASSLNYGYTF	TGTGCCAGCAGCCTCAACTATGGCTACACCTTC
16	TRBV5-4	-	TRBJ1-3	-	CASSSRKSNSGNTIYF	TGTGCCAGCAGCTCCAGGAAGTCCAACTCTGGAAACACCATATATTTT
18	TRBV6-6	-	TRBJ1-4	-	CASSPWRARLTTNEKLFF	TGTGCCAGCAGTCCCTGGAGGGCCCGCCTAACAACTAATGAAAAACTGTTTTTT
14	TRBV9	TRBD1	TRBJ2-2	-	CASSATGQTGELFF	TGTGCCAGCAGCGCGACAGGGCAGACCGGGGAGCTGTTTTTT
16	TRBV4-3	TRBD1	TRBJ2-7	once	CASSQRTGAPSYEQYF	TGCGCCAGCAGCCAAAGGACAGGGGCCCCTTCCTACGAGCAGTACTTC
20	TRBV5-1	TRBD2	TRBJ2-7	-	CASSLRPTGTSGVISYEQYF	TGCGCCAGCAGCTTGCGGCCCACCGGGACTAGCGGGGTGATCTCCTACGAGCAGTACTTC
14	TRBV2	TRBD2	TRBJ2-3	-	CASSEGLATDTQYF	TGTGCCAGCAGTGAAGGACTAGCCACAGATACGCAGTATTTT
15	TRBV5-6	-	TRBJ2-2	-	CASSLTDGNTGELFF	TGTGCCAGCAGCTTGACAGACGGGAACACCGGGGAGCTGTTTTTT
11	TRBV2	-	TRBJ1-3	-	CARGRGDTIYF	TGTGCCAGGGGACGGGGGGACACCATATATTTT
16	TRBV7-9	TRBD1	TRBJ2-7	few	CASSLTSGTGQSEQYF	TGTGCCAGCAGCCTTACCTCCGGGACAGGTCAGTCTGAGCAGTACTTC
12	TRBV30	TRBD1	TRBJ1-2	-	CASTETGSGYTF	TGTGCCAGCACGGAGACAGGGAGCGGCTACACCTTC
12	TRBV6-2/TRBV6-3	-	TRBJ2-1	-	CASSSGYNEQFF	TGTGCCAGCAGTTCGGGGTACAATGAGCAGTTCTTC
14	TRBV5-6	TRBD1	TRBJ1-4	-	CASSSQGILEKLFF	TGTGCCAGCAGCTCACAGGGGATTCTCGAAAAACTGTTTTTT
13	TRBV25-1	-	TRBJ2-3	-	CASSEPGYITQYF	TGTGCCAGCAGTGAACCAGGGTATATCACGCAGTATTTT
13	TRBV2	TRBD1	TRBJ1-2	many	CATSKGADYGYTF	TGTGCCACCTCCAAGGGGGCGGACTATGGCTACACCTTC
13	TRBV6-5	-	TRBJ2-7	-	CASSKGVGYEQYF	TGTGCCAGCAGCAAGGGGGTGGGTTACGAGCAGTACTTC
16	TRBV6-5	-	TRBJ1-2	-	CASSLTDRLEFYGYTF	TGTGCCAGCAGTTTAACCGACAGGCTCGAATTCTATGGCTACACCTTC
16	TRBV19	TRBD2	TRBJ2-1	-	CASSPRLASSYNEQFF	TGTGCCAGTAGTCCGCGACTAGCGAGCTCCTACAATGAGCAGTTCTTC
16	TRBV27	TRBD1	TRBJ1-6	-	CASSPYGTAHNSPLHF	TGTGCCAGCAGTCCCTACGGGACAGCGCATAATTCACCCCTCCACTTT
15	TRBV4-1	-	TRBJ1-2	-	CASSQDPRAIDGYTF	TGCGCCAGCAGCCAAGATCCCAGGGCGATCGATGGCTACACCTTC
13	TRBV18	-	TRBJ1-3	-	CASSPGQGYTIYF	TGTGCCAGCTCACCAGGGCAGGGATACACCATATATTTT
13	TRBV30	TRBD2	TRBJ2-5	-	CALTSGTQETQYF	TGTGCCTTGACTAGCGGGACCCAAGAGACCCAGTACTTC
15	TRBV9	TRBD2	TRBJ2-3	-	CASSVVDGRRDTQYF	TGTGCCAGCAGCGTAGTGGACGGGAGGAGAGATACGCAGTATTTT
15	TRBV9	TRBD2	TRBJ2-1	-	CASSVAAGRGDEQFF	TGTGCCAGCAGCGTAGCGGCAGGGAGGGGCGATGAGCAGTTCTTC
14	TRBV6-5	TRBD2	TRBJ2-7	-	CASSPGTSGYEQYF	TGTGCCAGCAGTCCCGGGACTAGCGGCTACGAGCAGTACTTC
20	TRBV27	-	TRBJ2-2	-	CASSFWTGPTGRKDTGELFF	TGTGCCAGCAGTTTCTGGACGGGACCGACGGGGAGGAAGGACACCGGGGAGCTGTTTTTT